This T cell receptor (beta chain) originates from a study of beta chain features in type 1 diabetes. Turning to this clone: Its antigen is not known.

The authors reverse transcribed all of the isolated RNA, so sequencing captured expressed TCRB transcripts. Produced via immunoSEQ multiplex PCR; TCRdb's table is partial and in-frame only. The repertoire holds about 740,000 clones, with 13% as singletons. Regarding the study as a whole: In all four CD4+ subsets, TCRB CDR3 length was significantly, moderately reduced in type 1 diabetes.

This sequence originates from a man between 18 and 29 years old with type 1 diabetes. Input material: naive CD4+ T cells from blood.

CDR3 sequence reads: CASSPNRGTNEKLFF. DNA for the CDR3: TGTGCCAGCTCACCAAACAGGGGGACTAATGAAAAACTGTTTTTT. The V call is TRBV18, the J call TRBJ1-4; 8 nucleotides line up with TRBD1. Germline V lookup: CDR1 KGHSH, CDR2 LQKENI. Losses at the gene ends were 2 bases for V and 2 bases for J; bases not matched to a gene: 1. The CDR3 is made up of 15 amino acids.